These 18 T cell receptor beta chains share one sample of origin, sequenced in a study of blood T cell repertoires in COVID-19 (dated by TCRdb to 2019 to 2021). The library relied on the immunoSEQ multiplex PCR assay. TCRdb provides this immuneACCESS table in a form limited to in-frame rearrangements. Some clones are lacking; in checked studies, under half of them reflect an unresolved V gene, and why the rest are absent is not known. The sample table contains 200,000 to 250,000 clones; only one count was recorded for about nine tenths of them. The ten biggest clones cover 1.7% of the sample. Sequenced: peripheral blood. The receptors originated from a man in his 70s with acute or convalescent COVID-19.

This CDR3 reads CASSGDREAYNEQFF. DNA of the CDR3: TGTGCCAGTAGTGGGGACAGGGAAGCCTACAATGAGCAGTTCTTC. The chain recombines TRBV19 with TRBJ2-1, with TRBD1 matching 9 bases. After removal of 5 bases from V and 2 bases from J, the junction contained 4 bases not matched to a gene. The CDR3 consists of 15 residues. From germline, CDR1 is LNHDA and CDR2 SQIVND (reference sequence).

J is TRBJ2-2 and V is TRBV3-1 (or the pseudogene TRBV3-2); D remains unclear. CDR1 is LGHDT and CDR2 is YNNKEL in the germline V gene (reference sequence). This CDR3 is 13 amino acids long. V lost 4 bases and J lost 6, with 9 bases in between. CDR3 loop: CASSLLSAGELFF. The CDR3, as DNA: TGTGCCAGCAGCCTCCTGAGTGCCGGGGAGCTGTTTTTT.

The CDR3 nucleotides are TGTGCCTGGAGTTTGAGTTTTACGCAGTATTTT. Encoded protein: CAWSLSFTQYF. The V gene is TRBV30, the J gene TRBJ2-3; D gene ambiguous. This CDR3 contains 11 residues. Germline V lookup: CDR1 GTSNPN, CDR2 SVGIG (reference sequence). V was clipped by 2 bases and J by 8 bases, with 8 bases between them.

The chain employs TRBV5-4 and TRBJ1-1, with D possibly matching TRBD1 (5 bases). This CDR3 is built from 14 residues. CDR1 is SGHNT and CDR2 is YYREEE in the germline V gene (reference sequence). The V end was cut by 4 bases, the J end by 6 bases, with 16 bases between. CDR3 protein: CASSPPGRSAEAFF. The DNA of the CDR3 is TGTGCCAGCAGCCCGCCAGGGAGGTCGGCTGAAGCTTTCTTT.

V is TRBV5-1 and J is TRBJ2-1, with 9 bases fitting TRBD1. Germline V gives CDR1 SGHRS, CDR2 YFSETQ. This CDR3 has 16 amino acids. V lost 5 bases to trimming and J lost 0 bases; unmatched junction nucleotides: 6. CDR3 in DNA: TGCGCCAGCAGTCACACAGGGGGCAGCTCCTACAATGAGCAGTTCTTC. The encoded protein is CASSHTGGSSYNEQFF.

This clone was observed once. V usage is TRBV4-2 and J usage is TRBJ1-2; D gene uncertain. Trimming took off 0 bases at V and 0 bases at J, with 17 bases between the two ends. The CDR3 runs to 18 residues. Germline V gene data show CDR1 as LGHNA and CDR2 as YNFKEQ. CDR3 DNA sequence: TGTGCCAGCAGCCAAGATTTGGTGGGAGCGACAACTAACTATGGCTACACCTTC. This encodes CASSQDLVGATTNYGYTF.

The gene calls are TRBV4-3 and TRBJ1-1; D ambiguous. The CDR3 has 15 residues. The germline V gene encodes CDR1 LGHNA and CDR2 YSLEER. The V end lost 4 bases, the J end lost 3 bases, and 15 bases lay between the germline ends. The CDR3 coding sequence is TGCGCCAGCAGCCCTACAATGGGAGGCTACACTGAAGCTTTCTTT. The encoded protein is CASSPTMGGYTEAFF.

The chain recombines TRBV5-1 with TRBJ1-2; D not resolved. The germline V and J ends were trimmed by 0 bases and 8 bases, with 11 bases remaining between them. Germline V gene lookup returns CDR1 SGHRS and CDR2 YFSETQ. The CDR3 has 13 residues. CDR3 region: CASSLEASGGYTF. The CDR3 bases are TGCGCCAGCAGCTTGGAGGCTTCGGGGGGCTACACCTTC.

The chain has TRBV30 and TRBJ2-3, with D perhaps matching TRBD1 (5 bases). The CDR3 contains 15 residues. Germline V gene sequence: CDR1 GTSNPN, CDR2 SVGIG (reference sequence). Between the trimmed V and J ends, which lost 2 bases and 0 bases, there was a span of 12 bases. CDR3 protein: CAWSRDSPSTDTQYF. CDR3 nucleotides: TGTGCCTGGAGTCGAGACAGCCCCAGCACAGATACGCAGTATTTT.

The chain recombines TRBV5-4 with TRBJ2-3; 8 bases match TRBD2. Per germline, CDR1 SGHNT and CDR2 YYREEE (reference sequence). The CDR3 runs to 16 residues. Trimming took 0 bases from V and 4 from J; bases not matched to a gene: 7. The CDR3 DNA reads TGTGCCAGCAGCTTGGTTTCGGGAGGGTTGGCAGATACGCAGTATTTT. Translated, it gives CASSLVSGGLADTQYF.

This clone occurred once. Here the CDR3 reads CASSLARTAVNTEAFF. CDR3 bases: TGCGCCAGCAGCTTGGCCCGGACAGCCGTGAACACTGAAGCTTTCTTT. The gene calls are TRBV5-1 and TRBJ1-1; possibly TRBD1 for D (6 bases). The CDR3 has 16 amino acids. The V gene's germline CDR1 is SGHRS and CDR2 YFSETQ. The germline V and J ends were trimmed by 0 bases and 0 bases, with 12 bases remaining between them.

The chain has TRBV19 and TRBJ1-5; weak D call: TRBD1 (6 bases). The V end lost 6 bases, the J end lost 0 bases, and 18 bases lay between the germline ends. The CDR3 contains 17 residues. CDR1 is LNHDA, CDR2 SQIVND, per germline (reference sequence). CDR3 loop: CASRPDRTFYSNQPQHF. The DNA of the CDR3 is TGTGCCAGTAGACCGGACAGAACCTTTTATAGCAATCAGCCCCAGCATTTT.

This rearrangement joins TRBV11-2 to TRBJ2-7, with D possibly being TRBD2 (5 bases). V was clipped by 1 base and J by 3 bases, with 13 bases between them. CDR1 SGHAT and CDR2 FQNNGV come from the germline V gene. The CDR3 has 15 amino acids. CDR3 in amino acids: CASSLVLVSRYEQYF. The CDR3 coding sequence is TGTGCCAGCAGCTTAGTACTAGTCTCCCGCTACGAGCAGTACTTC.

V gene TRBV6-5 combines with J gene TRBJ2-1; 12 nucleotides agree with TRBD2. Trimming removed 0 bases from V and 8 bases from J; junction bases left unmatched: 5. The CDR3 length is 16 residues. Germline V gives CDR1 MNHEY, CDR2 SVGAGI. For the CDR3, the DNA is TGTGCCAGCAGTTACTCGTGGCTAGCGGGAGGGCATGAGCAGTTCTTC. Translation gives CASSYSWLAGGHEQFF.

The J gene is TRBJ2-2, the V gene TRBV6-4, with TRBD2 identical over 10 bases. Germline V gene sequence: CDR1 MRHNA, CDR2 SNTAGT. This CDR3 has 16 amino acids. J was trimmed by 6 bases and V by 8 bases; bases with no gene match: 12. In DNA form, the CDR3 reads TGTGCCAGCGCGCCCTCTAGCGGGAGTTCCCCCGGGGAGCTGTTTTTT. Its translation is CASAPSSGSSPGELFF.

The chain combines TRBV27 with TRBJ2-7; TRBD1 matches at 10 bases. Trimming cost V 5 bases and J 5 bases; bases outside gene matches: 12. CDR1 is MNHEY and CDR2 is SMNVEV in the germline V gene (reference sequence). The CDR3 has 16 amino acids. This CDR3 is CASSILRDRGPDEQYF. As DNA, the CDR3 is TGTGCCAGCAGTATCCTCCGAGACAGGGGGCCTGACGAGCAGTACTTC.

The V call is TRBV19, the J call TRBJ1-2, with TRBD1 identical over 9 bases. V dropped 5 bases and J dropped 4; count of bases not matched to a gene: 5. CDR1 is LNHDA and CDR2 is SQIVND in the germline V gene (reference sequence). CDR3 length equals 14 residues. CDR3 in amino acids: CASSGGQGFYGYTF. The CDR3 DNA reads TGTGCCAGTAGTGGGGGACAGGGTTTCTATGGCTACACCTTC. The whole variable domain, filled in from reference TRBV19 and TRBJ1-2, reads DGGITQSPKYLFRKEGQNVTLSCEQNLNHDAMYWYRQDPGQGLRLIYYSQIVNDFQKGDIAEGYSVSREKKESFPLTVTSAQKNPTAFYLCASSGGQGFYGYTFGSGTRLTVV.

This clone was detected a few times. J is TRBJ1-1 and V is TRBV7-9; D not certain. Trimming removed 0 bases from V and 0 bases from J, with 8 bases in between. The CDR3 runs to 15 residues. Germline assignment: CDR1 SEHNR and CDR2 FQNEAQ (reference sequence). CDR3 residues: CASSLAGAMNTEAFF. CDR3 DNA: TGTGCCAGCAGCTTAGCCGGAGCCATGAACACTGAAGCTTTCTTT.